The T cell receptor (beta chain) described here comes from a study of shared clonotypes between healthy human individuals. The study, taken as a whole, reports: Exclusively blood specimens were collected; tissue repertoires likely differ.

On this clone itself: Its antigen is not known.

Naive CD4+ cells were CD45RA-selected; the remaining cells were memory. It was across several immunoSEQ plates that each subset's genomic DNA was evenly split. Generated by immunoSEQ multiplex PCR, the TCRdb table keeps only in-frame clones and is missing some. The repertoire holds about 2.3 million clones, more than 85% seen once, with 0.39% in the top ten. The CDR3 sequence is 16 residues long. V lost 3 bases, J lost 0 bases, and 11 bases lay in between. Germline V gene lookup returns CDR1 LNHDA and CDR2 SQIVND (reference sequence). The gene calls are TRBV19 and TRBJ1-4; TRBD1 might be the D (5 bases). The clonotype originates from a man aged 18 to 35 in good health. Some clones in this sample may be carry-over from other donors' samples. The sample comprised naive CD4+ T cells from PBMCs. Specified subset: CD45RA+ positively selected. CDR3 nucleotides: TGTGCCAGTAGTATGGTTCCAGGGACAACTAATGAAAAACTGTTTTTT. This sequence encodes CASSMVPGTTNEKLFF.